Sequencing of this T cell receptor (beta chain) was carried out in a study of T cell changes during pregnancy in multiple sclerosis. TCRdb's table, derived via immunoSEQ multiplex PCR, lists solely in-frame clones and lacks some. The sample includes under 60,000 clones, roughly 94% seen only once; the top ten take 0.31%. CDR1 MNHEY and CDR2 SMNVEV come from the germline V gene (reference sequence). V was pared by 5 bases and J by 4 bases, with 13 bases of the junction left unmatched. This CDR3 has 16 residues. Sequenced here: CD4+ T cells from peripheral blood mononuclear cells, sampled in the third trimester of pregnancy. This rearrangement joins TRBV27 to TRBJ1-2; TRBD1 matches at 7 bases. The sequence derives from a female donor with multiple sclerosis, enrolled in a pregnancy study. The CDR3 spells CASSALLGQASYGYTF. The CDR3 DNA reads TGTGCCAGCAGTGCGTTACTAGGACAGGCGTCCTATGGCTACACCTTC.